The clone carrying this T cell receptor (beta chain) was seen at least ten times. This entry belongs to a study of identical twins. Each CDR3 protein is one row after TCRdb ran MiXCR on the 5' RACE reads. The sample records just under 650,000 distinct CDR3 sequences, about 7% being singletons. This CDR3 has 11 residues. The V and J ends lost 3 bases and 5 bases respectively, with 4 bases between them. Germline V gene lookup returns CDR1 SNHLY and CDR2 FYNNEI. These data were also reused for a study on yellow fever vaccine responses in identical twins.

The sequence came from a woman aged 18-29 years in good health. This sequence joins TRBV2 and TRBJ2-5; unclear D gene. The specimen was PBMCs. The DNA for the CDR3 is TGTGCCAGCAGTGATAGGGAGACCCAGTACTTC. It specifies CASSDRETQYF.